These 28 T cell receptor beta chains were all obtained from the same sample, sequenced in a study of T cells in Graves' hyperthyroidism and ophthalmopathy. TCR beta CDR3 region amplification was performed from RNA transcripts. During a first-round RT-PCR of the TCR CDR3, the HTBI primer set was used. MiXCR was run by TCRdb on the multiplex PCR reads, yielding one entry per CDR3 protein. The sample lists 400,000 or so distinct CDR3 sequences, over 13% seen once, with under 30% in the top ten. Input material: blood. These receptors were obtained from a man aged 50 to 59 with Graves' ophthalmopathy.

This clonotype was observed at least ten times. This sequence joins TRBV18 and TRBJ2-1; 9 nucleotides match TRBD1. CDR1 is KGHSH and CDR2 is LQKENI in the germline V gene. This CDR3 contains 15 residues. The V and J ends lost 5 bases and 2 bases, in that order; junction bases with no gene match: 4. The chain's CDR3 is CASSRGTGPYNEQFF. Written as DNA, the CDR3 is TGTGCCAGCTCAAGAGGGACAGGGCCCTACAATGAGCAGTTCTTC.

This clonotype was observed many times. The chain combines TRBV2 with TRBJ2-7, with 14 bases matching TRBD2. The germline V gene has CDR1 SNHLY and CDR2 FYNNEI. Trimming removed 4 bases from V and 3 bases from J; junction bases left unmatched: 5. The CDR3 is 16 residues long. CDR3 in amino acids: CASSGLAGGLGYEQYF. The CDR3 coding sequence is TGTGCCAGCAGTGGACTAGCGGGAGGGCTCGGCTACGAGCAGTACTTC.

This clonotype was picked up a small number of times. The J gene is TRBJ1-5, the V gene TRBV19, with D unresolved. The germline CDR1 and CDR2 sequences are LNHDA and SQIVND (reference sequence). The CDR3 is 16 residues long. Trimming left V 0 bases short and J 6 bases short, with 15 bases between. CDR3 DNA sequence: TGTGCCAGTAGTATAGACGACCCGAATAGAGGTCAGCCCCAGCATTTT. Translation: CASSIDDPNRGQPQHF. The full variable domain, with the rest looked up from reference TRBV19 and TRBJ1-5, is DGGITQSPKYLFRKEGQNVTLSCEQNLNHDAMYWYRQDPGQGLRLIYYSQIVNDFQKGDIAEGYSVSREKKESFPLTVTSAQKNPTAFYLCASSIDDPNRGQPQHFGDGTRLSIL.

This clonotype has at least ten counts. CDR3 nucleotide sequence: TGCAGTGCTAAGAGGAGCTCCTACAATGAGCAGTTCTTC. It codes for CSAKRSSYNEQFF. V is TRBV20-1 and J is TRBJ2-1; D is uncertain. Germline V CDR1 and CDR2: DFQATT, SNEGSKA (reference sequence). The V gene lost 4 bases and the J gene lost 0 bases, with 7 bases spanning the gap. The CDR3 consists of 13 residues.

This clonotype has just a few counts. V gene TRBV5-1 combines with J gene TRBJ2-1, with 10 bases aligning to TRBD2. After removal of 0 bases from V and 8 bases from J, the junction contained 8 bases not matched to a gene. The CDR3 spans 16 residues. Germline lookup yields CDR1 SGHRS and CDR2 YFSETQ. In nucleotides, the CDR3 is TGCGCCAGCAGCTTGGGGTCAGCGGGAGGGCGCCATGAGCAGTTCTTC. Its translation is CASSLGSAGGRHEQFF.

There are many counts of this clonotype. This chain connects TRBV19 to TRBJ2-5, with 12 bases matching TRBD2. The junction had 12 bases not matched to a gene; V was cut back by 5 bases and J by 5 bases. From germline, CDR1 is LNHDA and CDR2 SQIVND (reference sequence). CDR3 length: 17 residues. CDR3 nucleotide sequence: TGTGCCAGTAGTCGTGGACTAGCGGGAATGGCAGGGGAGACCCAGTACTTC. This sequence encodes CASSRGLAGMAGETQYF.

This clonotype was counted many times. This chain uses TRBV18 with TRBJ1-5, with D possibly being TRBD1 (5 bases). Between the trimmed V and J ends, which lost 3 bases and 0 bases, there was a span of 6 bases. This CDR3 contains 14 residues. Germline CDR1 KGHSH, CDR2 LQKENI. The CDR3 DNA sequence: TGTGCCAGCTCACCGGACAATAGCAATCAGCCCCAGCATTTT. It encodes CASSPDNSNQPQHF. Full variable domain (outside the CDR3, taken from reference TRBV18 and TRBJ1-5): NAGVMQNPRHLVRRRGQEARLRCSPMKGHSHVYWYRQLPEEGLKFMVYLQKENIIDESGMPKERFSAEFPKEGPSILRIQQVVRGDSAAYFCASSPDNSNQPQHFGDGTRLSIL.

This clonotype came up many times. The chain employs TRBV3-1 and TRBJ2-5; maybe TRBD2 (7 bases). There are 12 residues in the CDR3. From germline, CDR1 is LGHDT and CDR2 YNNKEL (reference sequence). The V end was cut by 1 base, the J end by 9 bases, with 9 bases between. The CDR3 DNA reads as TGTGCCAGCAGCCAAGGGGGGGGCGCCCAGTACTTC. This gives the protein CASSQGGGAQYF.

This clonotype appeared many times. V and J are TRBV5-8 and TRBJ2-1, with TRBD2 as a possible D gene (5 bases). Germline CDR1 SGHTS, CDR2 YDEGEE. The CDR3 contains 15 residues. Trimming left V 0 bases short and J 4 bases short, with 11 bases between. As DNA, the CDR3 is TGTGCCAGCAGCTTGGTTCTAGCTTTTTACAATGAGCAGTTCTTC. Protein product: CASSLVLAFYNEQFF.

This clonotype turned up a few times. This chain links TRBV12-3 or TRBV12-4 with TRBJ2-2, with a possible D match to TRBD1 (6 bases). V was clipped by 8 bases and J by 4 bases, with 14 bases between them. The CDR3 runs to 14 residues. CDR3 amino acids: CASGTGQTTGELFF. The CDR3 nucleotides read TGTGCCAGCGGTACAGGGCAGACCACCGGGGAGCTGTTTTTT.

There are many counts of this clonotype. This chain connects TRBV27 to TRBJ2-7; TRBD1 agrees at 8 bases. V dropped 2 bases and J dropped 3; count of bases not matched to a gene: 6. CDR1 is MNHEY, CDR2 SMNVEV, per germline (reference sequence). This CDR3 comprises 15 residues. CDR3 amino acids: CASSLATGESYEQYF. CDR3 bases: TGTGCCAGCAGTTTAGCGACAGGGGAGAGCTACGAGCAGTACTTC.

Only a few counts were recorded for this clonotype. The V gene is TRBV24-1, the J gene TRBJ2-1; D call uncertain. CDR1 and CDR2 (germline): KGHDR, SFDVKD. The V and J ends lost 3 bases and 10 bases respectively, with 18 bases between them. CDR3 length equals 15 residues. CDR3 coding DNA: TGTGCCACCAGTGATGCCGTCTCGTTGCGTGGGGAGCAGTTCTTC. Translating gives CATSDAVSLRGEQFF.

V usage is TRBV6-5 and J usage is TRBJ2-3; 8 positions agree with TRBD2. In germline, CDR1 is MNHEY, CDR2 SVGAGI. There are 16 residues in the CDR3. V was clipped by 5 bases and J by 4 bases; unmatched bases: 11. The CDR3 is CASSRSSGAGADTQYF. The CDR3 DNA is TGTGCCAGCAGTCGCAGTAGCGGGGCAGGGGCAGATACGCAGTATTTT.

This clonotype was seen at least ten times. The chain uses TRBV5-1 and TRBJ2-3; D is uncertain. V was trimmed by 1 base and J by 0 bases, leaving 12 bases between them. The CDR3 consists of 16 residues. Germline CDR1 is SGHRS and CDR2 is YFSETQ. For the CDR3, the DNA is TGCGCCAGCAGCTTGTTGCAGACATCTAGCACAGATACGCAGTATTTT. Amino acid sequence: CASSLLQTSSTDTQYF.

This clonotype was counted many times. This chain links TRBV28 with TRBJ2-2; no clear D gene. V was shortened by 6 bases and J by 4 bases, with 15 bases between the two germline ends. This CDR3 comprises 15 residues. Germline loops: CDR1 MDHEN, CDR2 SYDVKM. CDR3 region: CASSLPARVTGELFF. CDR3 in DNA: TGTGCCAGCAGCCTTCCGGCGCGAGTCACCGGGGAGCTGTTTTTT. Variable domain in full (rest from reference TRBV28 and TRBJ2-2): DVKVTQSSRYLVKRTGEKVFLECVQDMDHENMFWYRQDPGLGLRLIYFSYDVKMKEKGDIPEGYSVSREKKERFSLILESASTNQTSMYLCASSLPARVTGELFFGEGSRLTVL.

The V and J genes are TRBV5-1 and TRBJ2-5; D call uncertain. CDR3 length equals 15 residues. The V end lost 0 bases, the J end lost 1 base, and 10 bases lay between the germline ends. The germline V gene has CDR1 SGHRS and CDR2 YFSETQ. CDR3 DNA: TGCGCCAGCAGCTTGGCCGGTGTCACCCAAGAGACCCAGTACTTC. As protein: CASSLAGVTQETQYF.

The CDR3 nucleotides read TGTGCCAGCAGCTTACTAGCCGGGACAGGGCCTGACGATGAGTACTTC. Translated, it gives CASSLLAGTGPDDEYF. This chain links TRBV5-8 with TRBJ2-7; 9 bases are shared with TRBD1. The CDR3 consists of 16 residues. CDR1 and CDR2 from the germline V gene are SGHTS and YDEGEE. V gave up 2 bases and J gave up 11 bases; unmatched junction bases: 17.

V usage is TRBV5-4 and J usage is TRBJ2-1; D is unclear. V shed 4 bases and J shed 0 bases, with 14 bases lying between them. Germline CDR1 SGHNT, CDR2 YYREEE (reference sequence). This CDR3 region has 16 residues. The CDR3 bases are TGTGCCAGCAGCCCGCAAAGCCACAGCTCCTACAATGAGCAGTTCTTC. This codes for CASSPQSHSSYNEQFF.

The genes are TRBV19 and TRBJ1-6, with TRBD1 as a possible D gene (5 bases). Germline lookup yields CDR1 LNHDA and CDR2 SQIVND (reference sequence). CDR3 length: 14 amino acids. V was cut by 7 bases and J by 10 bases, with 17 bases left in between. The CDR3 DNA is TGTGCCAGTACCTCGGCGGCAGGGAACTCACCCCTCCACTTT. As protein: CASTSAAGNSPLHF.

The rearrangement joins TRBV10-3 to TRBJ2-2; 7 bases line up with TRBD2. This CDR3 contains 15 residues. CDR1 and CDR2 from the germline V gene are ENHRY and SYGVKD. Trimming took 7 bases from V and 4 from J; bases not matched to a gene: 9. The CDR3 loop reads CAIKDGGSLTGELFF. DNA of the CDR3: TGTGCCATCAAGGACGGCGGGAGCCTCACCGGGGAGCTGTTTTTT.

This clonotype has just a few counts. This sequence joins TRBV3-1 and TRBJ2-6, with D uncertain. CDR1 is LGHDT and CDR2 is YNNKEL in the germline V gene (reference sequence). V lost 1 base to trimming and J lost 0 bases, with 7 bases between them. This CDR3 comprises 16 residues. The CDR3 is CASSQGGRSGANVLTF. CDR3 in DNA: TGTGCCAGCAGCCAAGGAGGACGCTCTGGGGCCAACGTCCTGACTTTC.

This clonotype was detected many times. The V gene is TRBV7-8, the J gene TRBJ2-7, with D unresolved. CDR3 size: 12 residues. V was clipped by 1 base and J by 3 bases, with 4 bases between them. Germline V gene lookup returns CDR1 SGHVS and CDR2 FQNEAQ. The CDR3 is CASSLEDYEQYF. CDR3 coding DNA: TGTGCCAGCAGCTTAGAGGACTACGAGCAGTACTTC.

This clonotype was detected many times. The CDR3 protein is CASSQDLASRRETQYF. The CDR3 DNA reads as TGTGCCAGCAGCCAAGATCTCGCCAGCCGGCGGGAGACCCAGTACTTC. V and J are TRBV3-1 and TRBJ2-5, with no clear D. This CDR3 has 16 amino acids. V was pared by 0 bases and J by 5 bases, with 16 bases between. Per germline, CDR1 LGHDT and CDR2 YNNKEL (reference sequence).

The sample holds a few counts of this clonotype. The J gene is TRBJ1-5, the V gene TRBV19; 7 bases align to TRBD1. The CDR3 loop spans 15 amino acids. Trimming cost V 6 bases and J 6 bases; bases outside gene matches: 11. Germline CDR1 reads LNHDA; CDR2 reads SQIVND (reference sequence). CDR3 in amino acids: CASRGTARLIQPQHF. CDR3 nucleotides: TGTGCCAGTAGAGGGACAGCGAGGCTGATTCAGCCCCAGCATTTT.

The table lists this clonotype with many counts. This sequence joins TRBV20-1 and TRBJ2-7; 9 bases agree with TRBD1. The germline CDR1 and CDR2 sequences are DFQATT and SNEGSKA (reference sequence). J gave up 6 bases and V 6 bases, and 9 bases lay outside the gene matches. The CDR3 is made up of 13 amino acids. The CDR3 is CSAEDRGSIEQYF. The CDR3 DNA follows: TGCAGTGCAGAGGACAGGGGTAGTATCGAGCAGTACTTC.

This clonotype was seen ten or more times. V usage is TRBV2 and J usage is TRBJ2-1, with 10 bases aligning to TRBD1. This CDR3 comprises 14 residues. CDR1 and CDR2 from the germline V gene are SNHLY and FYNNEI. After removal of 9 bases from V and 6 bases from J, the junction contained 8 bases not matched to a gene. CDR3 bases: TGTGCCAGGACAGGGGGCCGGGTCGGCAATGAGCAGTTCTTC. Translated, it gives CARTGGRVGNEQFF.

This clonotype came up many times. This rearrangement joins TRBV5-8 to TRBJ2-1; TRBD2 aligns across 9 bases. The CDR3 totals 15 residues. V gave up 2 bases and J gave up 3 bases; unmatched junction bases: 3. CDR1 SGHTS and CDR2 YDEGEE come from the germline V gene. The CDR3 reads CASSLLAGNYNEQFF. The CDR3 nucleotides read TGTGCCAGCAGCTTACTAGCGGGCAACTACAATGAGCAGTTCTTC.

The sample holds many counts of this clonotype. V gene TRBV12-3 or TRBV12-4 combines with J gene TRBJ2-7; 8 bases match TRBD1. The V and J ends lost 3 bases and 3 bases, in that order; junction bases with no gene match: 4. This CDR3 has 14 residues. The CDR3 DNA reads TGTGCCAGCAGTTTGGACAGGGCCGTCTACGAGCAGTACTTC. Its translation: CASSLDRAVYEQYF.